A single sample is the source of the 8 T cell receptor beta chains below, sequenced in a study of blood T cell repertoires in COVID-19. Here immunoSEQ multiplex PCR was the method, and the copy in TCRdb shows in-frame clones only, minus some. Of about 380,000 clones listed, about 85% are singletons. Sequencing was carried out using peripheral blood. Receptor source: a woman under 30 with acute or convalescent COVID-19.

This clone was recorded a few times. The rearrangement joins TRBV5-4 to TRBJ2-5; 8 bases agree with TRBD1. This CDR3 has 13 residues. The V gene end was trimmed by 10 bases and the J gene end by 0 bases; junction bases not matched to a gene: 5. Per germline, CDR1 SGHNT and CDR2 YYREEE (reference sequence). CDR3 DNA sequence: TGTGCCGGTATGACAGGGGACCAAGAGACCCAGTACTTC. Translated: CAGMTGDQETQYF.

The genes are TRBV9 and TRBJ1-5; D is uncertain. The CDR3 contains 14 residues. V lost 0 bases to trimming and J lost 7 bases, with 11 bases between them. Germline V gives CDR1 SGDLS, CDR2 YYNGEE. The CDR3 reads CASSVGPVEQPQHF. The CDR3 DNA reads as TGTGCCAGCAGCGTAGGCCCAGTGGAGCAGCCCCAGCATTTT.

The DNA of the CDR3 is TGTGCCAGCAGGCCCCTCCGTGCGGGGGGTTCCTACGAGCAGTACTTC. It encodes CASRPLRAGGSYEQYF. The rearrangement links TRBV11-2 to TRBJ2-7, with 8 bases matching TRBD2. CDR1 is SGHAT and CDR2 is FQNNGV in the germline V gene. V lost 6 bases to trimming and J lost 1 base; unmatched junction nucleotides: 11. The CDR3 contains 16 residues.

This clone was seen a single time. This chain's CDR3 is CATSDSFGRSTDTQYF. For the CDR3, the DNA is TGTGCCACCAGTGATTCTTTCGGGAGGAGCACAGATACGCAGTATTTT. The rearrangement links TRBV24-1 to TRBJ2-3; 7 bases are a match to TRBD2. V was clipped by 2 bases and J by 0 bases; unmatched bases: 4. Germline V gives CDR1 KGHDR, CDR2 SFDVKD. CDR3 length: 16 residues.

The chain combines TRBV5-1 with TRBJ1-4, with D uncertain. With 0 bases removed from V and 3 bases from J, the gap between germline ends came to 9 bases. The CDR3 runs 15 residues. CDR1 and CDR2 from the germline V gene are SGHRS and YFSETQ. CDR3 DNA: TGCGCCAGCAGCTTGGGGAGGGTTTCTAATGAAAAACTGTTTTTT. The encoded protein is CASSLGRVSNEKLFF.

The rearrangement joins TRBV2 to TRBJ1-1; D may be TRBD1 (6 bases). The CDR3 extends over 14 amino acids. Trimming removed 6 bases from V and 8 bases from J, with 19 bases in between. The V gene's germline CDR1 is SNHLY and CDR2 FYNNEI. CDR3 sequence (DNA): TGTGCCAGCAGCGAGGGGGGGTCAGTTACCGAAGCTTTCTTT. As protein: CASSEGGSVTEAFF.

The chain carries TRBV7-2 and TRBJ1-3; TRBD1 matches at 7 bases. Unmatched junction bases numbered 5, after V lost 1 base and J lost 2 bases. The length of the CDR3 is 16 residues. CDR1 is SGHTA and CDR2 is FQGNSA in the germline V gene. CDR3 DNA sequence: TGTGCCAGCAGCTTAGGTTTAGACAGGGCTGGAAACACCATATATTTT. Amino acids: CASSLGLDRAGNTIYF.

The genes are TRBV7-2 and TRBJ1-4; TRBD1 aligns across 7 bases. The CDR3 runs to 16 residues. The germline V gene has CDR1 SGHTA and CDR2 FQGNSA. V dropped 6 bases and J dropped 5; count of bases not matched to a gene: 12. The CDR3 is CASRRTSGTENEKLFF. The CDR3 nucleotides are TGTGCCAGCAGACGAACCTCCGGGACAGAGAATGAAAAACTGTTTTTT.